This note documents a single T cell receptor (beta chain) sequence. Its cognate antigen is unknown. The CDR3 consists of 15 residues. V gave up 0 bases and J gave up 7 bases, with 16 bases separating them. Per the germline V gene, CDR1 is LGHNA and CDR2 is YSLEER. This sample stems from a study of T-cell memory formation after mild COVID-19. Study as a whole: Largely, the TCR clusters proved donor specific.

TCRdb used MiXCR to reprocess the 5' RACE reads, holding one entry per CDR3 protein. Among about 110,000 distinct CDR3 sequences listed, approximately 15% were seen once. Study-wide points: While clones contracting from day 15 to 85 were balanced between CD4 and CD8, later expanders leaned CD4+.

The source of this sequence is a man aged 18 to 30 who had mild COVID-19 (a few samples of this study predate the infection). Cell type and time point are not known. Input material: PBMCs or a T cell subset sorted from them (not recorded which). The chain uses TRBV4-3 and TRBJ2-7, with a tentative D call TRBD2 (5 bases). The CDR3 DNA follows: TGCGCCAGCAGCCAAGATCGGGGTACCCAAGGGGAGCAGTACTTC. The encoded protein is CASSQDRGTQGEQYF.